This TCR beta chain was recovered during a study of blood T cell repertoires in COVID-19. Overall study context: In each case, the material was cDNA or gDNA derived from T cells, B-cell-depleted T cells, or PBMCs.

Cohorts were based on clinical histories the participants reported. Cohort 3 recovered donors had two negative PCRs, clearance, or symptom resolution. CDR1 is LGHNA, CDR2 YSLEER, per germline. The V segment lost 0 bases and the J segment 4 bases; nucleotides outside the gene matches: 7. This CDR3 is built from 17 residues. This clone appeared once. As originally analysed: Reference gene primer amplification gave nucleated cell count estimates. TCRdb keeps only in-frame clones here, not all; method: immunoSEQ multiplex PCR. From that table come the V and J calls and clone size; the DNA was used to work out D and trimming. The sample lists 150,000 to 200,000 clones, 88% occurring once.

The J gene is TRBJ2-1, the V gene TRBV4-3, with 9 bases lining up with TRBD2. This TCR was recovered from a woman between 45 and 65 years old who had recovered from COVID-19. Sequencing was performed on PBMCs or T cells enriched from blood (not recorded which). The CDR3 spells CASSQDTKRGVYNEQFF. The CDR3, as DNA: TGCGCCAGCAGCCAAGATACAAAGCGGGGGGTATACAATGAGCAGTTCTTC.